This TCR beta chain was captured by sequencing in a study of shared clonotypes between healthy human individuals. The CDR3 has 15 residues. Germline V gene lookup returns CDR1 ENHRY and CDR2 SYGVKD. Trimming pared 0 bases from V and 4 bases from J, leaving 10 bases between. The data were produced by immunoSEQ multiplex PCR, yet TCRdb's version contains in-frame clones alone and is incomplete. In the table there are about 990,000 clones, around 82% of which are singletons. Every donor, a Caucasian adult, lived in Nashville, Tennessee. Splitting the CD4+ cells yielded a CD45RA+ naive subset and a CD45RA-negative memory subset. This clone was seen ten or more times.

The clonotype comes from a man aged 18 to 29 in good health. Some clones in this sample may be carry-over from other donors' samples. Sequencing was carried out using memory CD4+ T cells from PBMCs. Noted subset: CD45RA-negative fraction. The gene calls are TRBV10-3 and TRBJ2-1; maybe TRBD2 (6 bases). This CDR3 reads CAISESLAKYNEQFF. As DNA, the CDR3 is TGTGCCATCAGTGAGTCCCTAGCGAAGTACAATGAGCAGTTCTTC.